These T cell receptor beta chains were read from a single sample in a study of T-cell memory formation after mild COVID-19. Using its own MiXCR run on the 5' RACE reads, TCRdb lists one record per CDR3 protein. The data show a few hundred thousand distinct CDR3 sequences, 20% to 25% seen once. Sequenced: PBMCs or a T cell subset sorted from them (not recorded which). The receptors originated from a man aged 18 to 29 who had mild COVID-19 (a few samples of this study predate the infection). Cell type and time point are not known. Each CDR3 is given with its conserved first and last residue. Each record gives: D gene, V gene, J gene, clone size, CDR3 length, CDR3 protein. D genes are given only for firm matches. Where a row states a size, it is once, few, many or the class of an expanded clone; other rows omit it.

-	TRBV4-1	TRBJ1-6	-	16	CASSQVPGAYNSPLHF
-	TRBV12-5	TRBJ2-7	-	13	CASGLSRDHEQYF
-	TRBV12-3/TRBV12-4	TRBJ1-2	-	12	CASSLQGGPYTF
TRBD1	TRBV20-1	TRBJ1-1	many	16	CSAKLTGDGCCTEAFF
-	TRBV7-2	TRBJ1-5	many	13	CASSLAPDQPQHF
-	TRBV20-1	TRBJ2-2	-	13	CSARVIETGDLFF
-	TRBV10-1	TRBJ2-2	few	17	CASSDPDSPGNTGELFF
TRBD1	TRBV7-6	TRBJ2-7	few	15	CASSLGGTGFSEQYF
-	TRBV7-8	TRBJ2-5	few	12	CATVAVQETQYF
TRBD1	TRBV6-2/TRBV6-3	TRBJ1-2	few	16	CASSLGAGGHFYGYTF
-	TRBV12-3/TRBV12-4	TRBJ1-2	many	13	CASSPTGAYGYTF
-	TRBV20-1	TRBJ2-2	many	12	CSAPTWGGELFF
TRBD1	TRBV7-7	TRBJ2-3	few	17	CASSLPRTGGSTDTQYF
TRBD1	TRBV10-1	TRBJ2-7	-	13	CASSRQGDYEQYF
TRBD1	TRBV18	TRBJ2-7	many	14	CASSPRDSSYEQYF
-	TRBV7-8	TRBJ1-1	-	11	CASSAHTEAFF
TRBD1	TRBV5-1	TRBJ1-4	few	13	CASSGTANEKLFF
TRBD2	TRBV7-3	TRBJ2-5	many	15	CASSLTGGAGETQYF
-	TRBV29-1	TRBJ1-1	-	13	CSVGRGEDTEAFF
-	TRBV29-1	TRBJ2-5	-	13	CSVVTGLGETQYF
-	TRBV20-1	TRBJ1-4	-	15	CSAGGRPATNEKLFF
-	TRBV7-6	TRBJ2-7	-	15	CASSLGLTSFYEQYF
TRBD1	TRBV12-5	TRBJ1-3	-	15	CASAWTGNSGNTIYF
TRBD2	TRBV6-5	TRBJ2-5	once	16	CASSPTSGGARETQYF
TRBD1	TRBV7-2	TRBJ2-7	-	14	CASRRQGGSYEQYF
-	TRBV29-1	TRBJ1-1	-	13	CSVGGNLGTEAFF
-	TRBV5-5	TRBJ2-1	few	15	CASTPGFAVYNEQFF
-	TRBV25-1	TRBJ2-2	-	14	CASSELGHTGELFF
-	TRBV10-2	TRBJ1-4	-	13	CASKGRTNEKLFF
-	TRBV2	TRBJ2-2	-	12	CASMRNTGELFF
TRBD1	TRBV20-1	TRBJ1-2	-	15	CSARDTGRDRGGYTF
-	TRBV7-9	TRBJ2-5	-	15	CASSPRPGTQETQYF
-	TRBV29-1	TRBJ2-3	few	14	CSVERGFGTDTQYF
TRBD1	TRBV5-1	TRBJ2-1	-	15	CASSSGTGSGNEQFF
TRBD1	TRBV12-3/TRBV12-4	TRBJ1-2	once	14	CASSKTGTNYGYTF
-	TRBV6-6	TRBJ1-3	few	15	CASSYGQSSGNTIYF
-	TRBV12-3/TRBV12-4	TRBJ1-1	few	15	CASSSPPGLDTEAFF
TRBD2	TRBV20-1	TRBJ2-5	few	15	CSASIQRGGRETQYF
-	TRBV20-1	TRBJ2-2	-	12	CSARTVPGELFF
-	TRBV12-5	TRBJ2-1	-	13	CASGLAVWGEQFF
-	TRBV6-2/TRBV6-3	TRBJ2-5	many	15	CASSVVREFEETQYF
-	TRBV5-1	TRBJ1-1	many	15	CASSYFGEVGTEAFF
TRBD2	TRBV7-2	TRBJ2-1	-	15	CASSPSRGGHNEQFF
-	TRBV9	TRBJ2-5	few	14	CASSAGLSQETQYF
-	TRBV7-2	TRBJ2-3	-	15	CASSPRGRPTDTQYF
TRBD2	TRBV29-1	TRBJ2-7	few	13	CSVNSPGGGEQYF
-	TRBV7-2	TRBJ1-5	few	12	CASSTGGQPQHF
-	TRBV7-2	TRBJ2-5	-	14	CASSPRRVQETQYF
TRBD1	TRBV7-2	TRBJ1-2	many	15	CASSLAGQGAGGYTF
-	TRBV6-6	TRBJ1-1	-	13	CASSHIVNTEAFF
TRBD2	TRBV12-3/TRBV12-4	TRBJ2-1	-	16	CASGPGLAGGRGEQFF
-	TRBV20-1	TRBJ1-2	-	15	CSARDLRGPNYGYTF
TRBD1	TRBV7-9	TRBJ1-5	few	15	CASSLEGAPGQPQHF
-	TRBV7-2	TRBJ2-5	few	13	CASSLGRYETQYF
-	TRBV12-3/TRBV12-4	TRBJ1-1	-	13	CASSLGIWTEAFF